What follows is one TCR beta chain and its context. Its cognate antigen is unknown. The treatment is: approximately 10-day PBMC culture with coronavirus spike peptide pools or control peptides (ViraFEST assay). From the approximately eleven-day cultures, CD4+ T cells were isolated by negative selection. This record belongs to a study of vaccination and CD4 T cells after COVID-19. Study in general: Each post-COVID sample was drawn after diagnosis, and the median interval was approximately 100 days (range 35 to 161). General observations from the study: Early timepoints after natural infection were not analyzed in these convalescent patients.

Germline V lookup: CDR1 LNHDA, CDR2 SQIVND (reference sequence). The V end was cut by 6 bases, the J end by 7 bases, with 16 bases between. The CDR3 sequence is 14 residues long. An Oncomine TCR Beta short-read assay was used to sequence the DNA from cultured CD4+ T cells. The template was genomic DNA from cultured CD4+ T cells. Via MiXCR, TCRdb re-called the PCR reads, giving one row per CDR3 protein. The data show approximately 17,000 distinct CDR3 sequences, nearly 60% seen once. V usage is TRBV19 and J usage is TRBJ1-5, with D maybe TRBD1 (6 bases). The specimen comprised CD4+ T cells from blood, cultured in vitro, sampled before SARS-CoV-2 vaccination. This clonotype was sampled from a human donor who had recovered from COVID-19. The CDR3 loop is CASRQQGFWQPQHF. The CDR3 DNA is TGTGCCAGTAGACAACAGGGTTTCTGGCAGCCCCAGCATTTT.